These 31 T cell receptor beta chains came from one sample sequenced in a study of cytomegalovirus exposure and HLA in healthy donors. The PCR contained 60 Vbeta and 13 Jbeta primers. The data were produced by immunoSEQ multiplex PCR, yet TCRdb's version contains in-frame clones alone and is incomplete. The sample holds 150,000 to 200,000 clones, about 75% seen once. Sequenced sample: PBMCs. The source is a female donor in good health and CMV-seronegative.

This chain uses TRBV18 with TRBJ1-1; 7 bases agree with TRBD1. Germline values: CDR1 KGHSH, CDR2 LQKENI. V shed 3 bases, J shed 5 bases, and the junction held 6 bases outside the gene matches. The CDR3 totals 14 residues. Here the CDR3 reads CASSPPTGRTEAFF. The CDR3 DNA reads as TGTGCCAGCTCACCTCCGACAGGGCGAACTGAAGCTTTCTTT.

This clone was seen a few times. This chain joins TRBV29-1 and TRBJ1-1, with 9 bases identical to TRBD1. Trimming at V came to 6 bases and at J to 0 bases, leaving 2 bases not matched to a gene. In germline, CDR1 is SQVTM, CDR2 ANQGSEA. The CDR3 is 13 amino acids. The CDR3 sequence is CSVGTGLNTEAFF. The CDR3 DNA reads as TGCAGCGTGGGGACAGGGTTGAACACTGAAGCTTTCTTT.

The chain joins TRBV5-1 to TRBJ2-7; no clear D gene. Germline V gives CDR1 SGHRS, CDR2 YFSETQ. The CDR3 loop spans 13 amino acids. With 2 bases removed from V and 2 bases from J, the gap between germline ends came to 8 bases. CDR3 DNA sequence: TGCGCCAGCAGCTTTGCAGGCACCTACGAGCAGTACTTC. It codes for CASSFAGTYEQYF.

This sequence joins TRBV18 and TRBJ1-1; 10 positions match TRBD1. After removal of 2 bases from V and 4 bases from J, the junction contained 10 bases not matched to a gene. Germline CDR1 is KGHSH and CDR2 is LQKENI. This CDR3 region has 17 residues. The CDR3 reads CASSPGQGGMSSTEAFF. The DNA for the CDR3 is TGTGCCAGCTCACCAGGACAGGGGGGGATGTCCAGCACTGAAGCTTTCTTT. The full variable domain, rest sourced from reference TRBV18 and TRBJ1-1, is NAGVMQNPRHLVRRRGQEARLRCSPMKGHSHVYWYRQLPEEGLKFMVYLQKENIIDESGMPKERFSAEFPKEGPSILRIQQVVRGDSAAYFCASSPGQGGMSSTEAFFGQGTRLTVV.

This chain connects TRBV18 to TRBJ2-4; possible D gene TRBD2, 5 bases. Looked up from germline, CDR1 is KGHSH and CDR2 is LQKENI. V lost 2 bases, J lost 8 bases, and 19 bases lay in between. CDR3 size: 16 residues. The CDR3 region has the DNA TGTGCCAGCTCACCATACGAGGGTCCACCCACGGACATTCAGTACTTC. Protein: CASSPYEGPPTDIQYF.

V is TRBV6-1 and J is TRBJ2-4; 14 nucleotides line up with TRBD2. The trim removed 1 base at V and 4 bases at J, leaving 0 bases unmatched. In germline, CDR1 is MNHNS, CDR2 SASEGT. This CDR3 comprises 16 residues. This CDR3 is CASSEGTSGGKNIQYF. DNA for the CDR3: TGTGCCAGCAGTGAAGGGACTAGCGGGGGGAAAAACATTCAGTACTTC.

The table lists this clone with a few counts. This chain joins TRBV6-4 and TRBJ2-1; 9 positions agree with TRBD2. The CDR3 loop spans 15 amino acids. From germline, CDR1 is MRHNA and CDR2 SNTAGT. Losses at the gene ends were 5 bases for V and 1 base for J; bases not matched to a gene: 3. CDR3 sequence reads: CASSQAGGSYNEQFF. The CDR3 bases are TGTGCCAGCAGTCAAGCGGGGGGATCCTACAATGAGCAGTTCTTC.

The chain employs TRBV7-3 and TRBJ2-2, with 8 bases lining up with TRBD2. This CDR3 spans 19 amino acids. V trimming: 4 bases; J trimming: 3 bases; junction bases outside the gene matches: 16. The V gene's germline CDR1 is SGHTA and CDR2 FQGTGA. The CDR3 nucleotides are TGTGCCAGCAGCTCCGACTTGTTCTGGGGGCGGGAGGACACCGGGGAGCTGTTTTTT. It encodes CASSSDLFWGREDTGELFF.

The chain joins TRBV5-6 to TRBJ2-7; D unclear. V shed 0 bases and J shed 3 bases, with 13 bases lying between them. The CDR3 runs 15 residues. Germline V lookup: CDR1 SGHDT, CDR2 YYEEEE. For the CDR3, the DNA is TGTGCCAGCAGCTTGGTCTGGGCCAAAATCTACGAGCAGTACTTC. Its protein is CASSLVWAKIYEQYF.

The chain joins TRBV6-5 to TRBJ2-3; D is unclear. Trimming took off 2 bases at V and 0 bases at J, with 3 bases between the two ends. The CDR3 has 13 residues. Germline CDR1 is MNHEY and CDR2 is SVGAGI. The CDR3 reads CASSYTSTDTQYF. The CDR3 region has the DNA TGTGCCAGCAGTTACACTAGCACAGATACGCAGTATTTT.

The V call is TRBV5-1, the J call TRBJ2-3; 10 nucleotides align to TRBD2. Germline CDR1 and CDR2: SGHRS and YFSETQ. This CDR3 contains 15 residues. Losses at the gene ends were 4 bases for V and 3 bases for J; bases not matched to a gene: 5. The CDR3 bases are TGCGCCAGCAGCGACGTAGCGGGAGGAACAGATACGCAGTATTTT. Translation gives CASSDVAGGTDTQYF. The full variable domain, rest sourced from reference TRBV5-1 and TRBJ2-3, is KAGVTQTPRYLIKTRGQQVTLSCSPISGHRSVSWYQQTPGQGLQFLFEYFSETQRNKGNFPGRFSGRQFSNSRSEMNVSTLELGDSALYLCASSDVAGGTDTQYFGPGTRLTVL.

J is TRBJ1-6 and V is TRBV5-6; tentatively, D is TRBD1 (6 bases). CDR1 is SGHDT and CDR2 is YYEEEE in the germline V gene. V dropped 4 bases and J dropped 9 bases, with 17 bases sitting between them. The CDR3 sequence is 15 residues long. CDR3 nucleotides: TGTGCCAGCAGCCCGAGGACAGTAAGAAGTTCACCCCTCCACTTT. Translation: CASSPRTVRSSPLHF.

The chain recombines TRBV4-1 with TRBJ2-1; possibly TRBD2 for D (6 bases). This CDR3 is 14 amino acids long. The germline V gene has CDR1 MGHRA and CDR2 YSYEKL. V lost 1 base and J lost 3, with 7 bases in between. As DNA, the CDR3 is TGCGCCAGCAGCCAAGTGACTAGCTACAATGAGCAGTTCTTC. It specifies CASSQVTSYNEQFF.

The gene calls are TRBV4-2 and TRBJ1-5; tentatively, D is TRBD1 (6 bases). Germline CDR1 and CDR2: LGHNA and YNFKEQ. Trimming took 4 bases from V and 0 from J, leaving 28 bases between them. CDR3 length: 21 residues. CDR3 region: CASSPGSGQRGGLYSNQPQHF. The CDR3 nucleotides read TGTGCCAGCAGCCCGGGGTCCGGCCAAAGGGGGGGCCTATATAGCAATCAGCCCCAGCATTTT.

The chain joins TRBV7-8 to TRBJ2-5, with 16 bases matching TRBD2. The germline CDR1 and CDR2 sequences are SGHVS and FQNEAQ. V lost 0 bases and J lost 4; bases outside the gene matches: 11. This CDR3 contains 20 residues. The CDR3 here is CASSLAYPGLAGGLGETQYF. DNA of the CDR3: TGTGCCAGCAGCTTAGCGTACCCGGGACTAGCGGGAGGGCTTGGAGAGACCCAGTACTTC.

This sequence joins TRBV5-1 and TRBJ2-3; D might be TRBD1 (6 bases). The CDR3 totals 13 residues. Germline V CDR1 and CDR2: SGHRS, YFSETQ. V was clipped by 10 bases and J by 4 bases, with 16 bases between them. In DNA form, the CDR3 reads TGCGCCTCCGAAGGGGGTATGGCAGATACGCAGTATTTT. Protein product: CASEGGMADTQYF.

The chain links TRBV27 to TRBJ1-3, with 8 positions matching TRBD1. The CDR3 covers 16 residues. J lost 0 bases, V lost 10 bases, and 11 bases had no gene match. Germline lookup yields CDR1 MNHEY and CDR2 SMNVEV (reference sequence). The CDR3 coding sequence is TGTGCCACCCGACGGTCCGGGACAGGCTCTGGAAACACCATATATTTT. Translation: CATRRSGTGSGNTIYF.

In this sample, this clone turned up once. J is TRBJ1-2 and V is TRBV7-2; maybe TRBD1 (6 bases). The CDR3 spans 13 residues. CDR1 is SGHTA and CDR2 is FQGNSA in the germline V gene. Trimming left V 3 bases short and J 2 bases short, with 7 bases between. As DNA, the CDR3 is TGTGCCAGCAGCTTCAGGGGAAACTATGGCTACACCTTC. This encodes CASSFRGNYGYTF. Complete variable domain (other parts from reference TRBV7-2 and TRBJ1-2): GAGVSQSPSNKVTEKGKDVELRCDPISGHTALYWYRQSLGQGLEFLIYFQGNSAPDKSGLPSDRFSAERTGGSVSTLTIQRTQQEDSAVYLCASSFRGNYGYTFGSGTRLTVV.

The J gene is TRBJ1-2, the V gene TRBV19; maybe TRBD1 (6 bases). Germline loops: CDR1 LNHDA, CDR2 SQIVND (reference sequence). The V gene lost 5 bases and the J gene lost 4 bases, with 11 bases spanning the gap. The CDR3 extends over 13 amino acids. Written as DNA, the CDR3 is TGTGCCAGTAGTCCGGACAGTTCCTATGGCTACACCTTC. Amino acids: CASSPDSSYGYTF. Full variable domain (rest looked up from reference TRBV19 and TRBJ1-2): DGGITQSPKYLFRKEGQNVTLSCEQNLNHDAMYWYRQDPGQGLRLIYYSQIVNDFQKGDIAEGYSVSREKKESFPLTVTSAQKNPTAFYLCASSPDSSYGYTFGSGTRLTVV.

The chain employs TRBV6-5 and TRBJ1-3; D gene uncertain. The CDR3 covers 13 residues. CDR1 MNHEY and CDR2 SVGAGI come from the germline V gene. The V end lost 9 bases, the J end lost 0 bases, and 9 bases lay between the germline ends. The CDR3 region has the DNA TGTGCCAGTCACGGAGGCTCTGGAAACACCATATATTTT. Translated: CASHGGSGNTIYF.

This chain joins TRBV4-1 and TRBJ1-6; D is possibly TRBD1 (6 bases). The germline V gene encodes CDR1 MGHRA and CDR2 YSYEKL. The CDR3 totals 16 residues. The V and J ends lost 0 bases and 7 bases respectively, with 13 bases between them. CDR3 region: CASSQDPRGGNSPLHF. DNA of the CDR3: TGCGCCAGCAGCCAAGATCCCAGGGGCGGAAATTCACCCCTCCACTTT.

This rearrangement joins TRBV30 to TRBJ1-1; TRBD1 might be the D (5 bases). The CDR3 loop spans 13 amino acids. Germline CDR1 and CDR2: GTSNPN and SVGIG (reference sequence). V lost 0 bases and J lost 8, with 13 bases in between. Written as DNA, the CDR3 is TGTGCCTGGAGTGTACTGGGGCGGCACGAAGCTTTCTTT. This translates into CAWSVLGRHEAFF.

This chain connects TRBV5-4 to TRBJ2-5, with TRBD2 matching 7 bases. The CDR3 consists of 13 residues. Germline CDR1 SGHNT, CDR2 YYREEE (reference sequence). Losses at the gene ends were 2 bases for V and 3 bases for J; bases not matched to a gene: 1. CDR3 protein: CASSFAGEETQYF. The CDR3 DNA follows: TGTGCCAGCAGCTTCGCGGGGGAAGAGACCCAGTACTTC.

This chain links TRBV11-2 with TRBJ1-6; weak D call: TRBD1 (6 bases). CDR1 SGHAT and CDR2 FQNNGV come from the germline V gene. The CDR3 extends over 15 amino acids. V was shortened by 5 bases and J by 4 bases, with 12 bases between the two germline ends. The CDR3 loop is CASSPGQRYNSPLHF. The CDR3 coding sequence is TGTGCCAGCAGCCCTGGACAGAGATATAATTCACCCCTCCACTTT. Drawing the rest from reference TRBV11-2 and TRBJ1-6, the complete variable domain is EAGVAQSPRYKIIEKRQSVAFWCNPISGHATLYWYQQILGQGPKLLIQFQNNGVVDDSQLPKDRFSAERLKGVDSTLKIQPAKLEDSAVYLCASSPGQRYNSPLHFGNGTRLTVT.

This clone showed up just a few times. The chain links TRBV7-9 to TRBJ1-2; TRBD1 agrees at 7 bases. Germline CDR1 and CDR2: SEHNR and FQNEAQ (reference sequence). The CDR3 covers 15 residues. J lost 4 bases, V lost 1 base, and 6 bases had no gene match. The CDR3 loop is CASSLVGGAFYGYTF. CDR3 bases: TGTGCCAGCAGCTTAGTAGGGGGCGCCTTCTATGGCTACACCTTC. The entire variable domain, with the rest obtained from reference TRBV7-9 and TRBJ1-2, is as follows: DTGVSQNPRHKITKRGQNVTFRCDPISEHNRLYWYRQTLGQGPEFLTYFQNEAQLEKSRLLSDRFSAERPKGSFSTLEIQRTEQGDSAMYLCASSLVGGAFYGYTFGSGTRLTVV.

This chain links TRBV7-3 with TRBJ2-3; D is perhaps TRBD2 (7 bases). Germline CDR1 SGHTA, CDR2 FQGTGA. V gave up 4 bases and J gave up 1 base, with 15 bases separating them. This CDR3 region has 16 residues. The CDR3 coding sequence is TGTGCCAGCAGCTCAGGGGCGGGAGTCGGCACAGATACGCAGTATTTT. Translating it yields CASSSGAGVGTDTQYF.

V and J are TRBV27 and TRBJ1-4, with TRBD1 identical over 8 bases. With V trimmed by 1 base and J by 7 bases, 8 bases remained unmatched. Per germline, CDR1 MNHEY and CDR2 SMNVEV (reference sequence). This CDR3 is 16 amino acids long. The CDR3 region has the DNA TGTGCCAGCAGTTTATTCCAGACAGGGGAGGGTGAAAAACTGTTTTTT. Protein sequence: CASSLFQTGEGEKLFF.

J is TRBJ2-5 and V is TRBV5-4, with TRBD2 identical over 7 bases. With 0 bases clipped from V and 1 base from J, the junction kept 6 bases outside the gene matches. The CDR3 is 16 amino acids. CDR1 and CDR2 from the germline V gene are SGHNT and YYREEE (reference sequence). In nucleotides, the CDR3 is TGTGCCAGCAGCTTGGCAGAGACTAGCTCCCAAGAGACCCAGTACTTC. It translates to CASSLAETSSQETQYF.

The gene calls are TRBV25-1 and TRBJ2-7; the D gene is possibly TRBD2 (6 bases). The V gene lost 6 bases and the J gene lost 4 bases, with 22 bases spanning the gap. This CDR3 has 16 residues. Germline loops: CDR1 MGHDK, CDR2 SYGVNS. The chain's CDR3 is CASSPKTGTEGYEQYF. CDR3 DNA sequence: TGTGCCAGCAGCCCCAAAACCGGGACTGAAGGGTACGAGCAGTACTTC.

The chain is built from TRBV18 and TRBJ1-1, with 11 bases lining up with TRBD1. The CDR3 is 14 residues long. Per the germline V gene, CDR1 is KGHSH and CDR2 is LQKENI. The J segment lost 4 bases and the V segment lost 3 bases, leaving 1 base of the junction unmatched. CDR3 DNA sequence: TGTGCCAGCTCACCCGGACAGGGGGCCACTGAAGCTTTCTTT. Translated: CASSPGQGATEAFF.

The gene calls are TRBV6-5 and TRBJ1-3; 9 nucleotides agree with TRBD1. After removal of 4 bases from V and 4 bases from J, the junction contained 8 bases not matched to a gene. Germline V gene lookup returns CDR1 MNHEY and CDR2 SVGAGI. The CDR3 is made up of 16 amino acids. The CDR3 region is CASSSGQDRGGNTIYF. Here the CDR3 DNA reads TGTGCCAGCAGTTCTGGACAGGACAGGGGAGGAAACACCATATATTTT.